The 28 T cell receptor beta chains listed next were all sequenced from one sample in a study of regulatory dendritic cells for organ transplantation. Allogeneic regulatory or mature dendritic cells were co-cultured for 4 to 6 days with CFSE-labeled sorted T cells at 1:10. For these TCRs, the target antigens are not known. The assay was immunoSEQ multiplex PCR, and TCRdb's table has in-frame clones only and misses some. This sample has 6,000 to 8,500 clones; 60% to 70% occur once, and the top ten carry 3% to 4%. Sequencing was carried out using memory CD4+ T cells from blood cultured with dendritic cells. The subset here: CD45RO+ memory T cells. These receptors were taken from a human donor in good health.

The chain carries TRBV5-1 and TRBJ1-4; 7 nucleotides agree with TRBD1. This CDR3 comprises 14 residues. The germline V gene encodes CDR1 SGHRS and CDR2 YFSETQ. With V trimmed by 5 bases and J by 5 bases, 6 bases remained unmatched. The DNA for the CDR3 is TGCGCCAGCAGGTTCGGGACAGAGAATGAAAAACTGTTTTTT. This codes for CASRFGTENEKLFF.

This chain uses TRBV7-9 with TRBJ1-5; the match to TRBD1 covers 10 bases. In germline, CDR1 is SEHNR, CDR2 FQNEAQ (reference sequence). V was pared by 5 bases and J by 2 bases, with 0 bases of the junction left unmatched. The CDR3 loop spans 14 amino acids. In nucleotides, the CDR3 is TGTGCCAGCAGCGGGACAGGGGGCAATCAGCCCCAGCATTTT. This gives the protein CASSGTGGNQPQHF.

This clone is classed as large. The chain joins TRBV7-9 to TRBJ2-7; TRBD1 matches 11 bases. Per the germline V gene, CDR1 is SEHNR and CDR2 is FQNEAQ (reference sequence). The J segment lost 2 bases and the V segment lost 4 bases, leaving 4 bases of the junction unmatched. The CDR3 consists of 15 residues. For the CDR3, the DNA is TGTGCCAGCAGCTATGGGACAGGGGGGACCTACGAGCAGTACTTC. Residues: CASSYGTGGTYEQYF.

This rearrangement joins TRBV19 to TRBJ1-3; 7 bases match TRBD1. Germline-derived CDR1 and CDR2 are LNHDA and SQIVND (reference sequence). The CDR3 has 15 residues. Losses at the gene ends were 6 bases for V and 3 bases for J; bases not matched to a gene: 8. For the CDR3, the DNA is TGTGCCAGTAGCGATCGGACAGGCCTTGGAAACACCATATATTTT. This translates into CASSDRTGLGNTIYF.

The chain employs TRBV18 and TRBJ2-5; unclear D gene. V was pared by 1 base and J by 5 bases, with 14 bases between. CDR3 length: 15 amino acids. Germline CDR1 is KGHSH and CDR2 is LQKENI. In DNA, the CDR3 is TGTGCCAGCTCACCACGACAACATCACTCGGAGACCCAGTACTTC. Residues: CASSPRQHHSETQYF.

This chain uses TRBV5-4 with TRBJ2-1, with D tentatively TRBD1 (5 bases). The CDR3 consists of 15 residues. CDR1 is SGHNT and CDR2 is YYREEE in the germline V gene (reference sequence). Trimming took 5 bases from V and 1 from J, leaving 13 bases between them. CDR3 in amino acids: CASRITQGSYNEQFF. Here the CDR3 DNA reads TGTGCCAGCAGGATCACGCAGGGTTCCTACAATGAGCAGTTCTTC.

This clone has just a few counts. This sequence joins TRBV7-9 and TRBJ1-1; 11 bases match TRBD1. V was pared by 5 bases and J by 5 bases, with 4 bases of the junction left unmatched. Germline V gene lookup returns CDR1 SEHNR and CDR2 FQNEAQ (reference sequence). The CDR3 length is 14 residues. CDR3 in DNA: TGTGCCAGCAGCGGGGGGACAGGGGGTACTGAAGCTTTCTTT. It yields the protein CASSGGTGGTEAFF.

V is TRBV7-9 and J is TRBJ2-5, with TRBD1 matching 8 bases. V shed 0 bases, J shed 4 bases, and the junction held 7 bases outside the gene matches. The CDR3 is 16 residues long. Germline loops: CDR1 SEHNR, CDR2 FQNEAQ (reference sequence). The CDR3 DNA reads TGTGCCAGCAGCTTAGCCACCGGGACAGGAGGAGAGACCCAGTACTTC. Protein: CASSLATGTGGETQYF.

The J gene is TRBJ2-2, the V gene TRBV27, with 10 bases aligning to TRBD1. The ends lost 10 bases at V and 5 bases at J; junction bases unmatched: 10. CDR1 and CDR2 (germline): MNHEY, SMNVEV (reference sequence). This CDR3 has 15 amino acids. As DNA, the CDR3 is TGTGCCACCTCAGAGGGGGGACAGGGGACCGGGGAGCTGTTTTTT. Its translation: CATSEGGQGTGELFF.

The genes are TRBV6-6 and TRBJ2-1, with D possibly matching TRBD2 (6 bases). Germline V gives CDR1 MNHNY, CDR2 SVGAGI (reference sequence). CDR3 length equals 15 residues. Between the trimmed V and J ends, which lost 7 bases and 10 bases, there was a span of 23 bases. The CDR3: CASTPFGGSLGEQFF. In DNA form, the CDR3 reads TGTGCCAGCACCCCGTTTGGGGGGAGCTTAGGGGAGCAGTTCTTC.

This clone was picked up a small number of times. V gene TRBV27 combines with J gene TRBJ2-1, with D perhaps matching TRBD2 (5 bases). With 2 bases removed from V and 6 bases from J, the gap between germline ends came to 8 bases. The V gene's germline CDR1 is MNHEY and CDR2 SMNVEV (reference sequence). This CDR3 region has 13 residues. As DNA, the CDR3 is TGTGCCAGCAGTTTAGTTCGGGGCAATGAGCAGTTCTTC. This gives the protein CASSLVRGNEQFF.

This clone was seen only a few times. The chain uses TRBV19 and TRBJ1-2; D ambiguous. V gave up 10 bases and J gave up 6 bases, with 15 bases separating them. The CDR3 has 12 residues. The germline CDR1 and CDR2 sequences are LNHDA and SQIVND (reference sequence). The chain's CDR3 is CATGTWRDGYTF. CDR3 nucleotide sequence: TGTGCCACGGGTACATGGCGAGATGGCTACACCTTC.

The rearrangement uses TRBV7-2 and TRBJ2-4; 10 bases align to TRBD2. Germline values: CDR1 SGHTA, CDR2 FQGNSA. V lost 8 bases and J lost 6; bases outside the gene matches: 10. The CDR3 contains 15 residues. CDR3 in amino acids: CASVIAGGGRNIQYF. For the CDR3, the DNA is TGTGCCAGCGTAATAGCGGGAGGAGGTAGAAACATTCAGTACTTC. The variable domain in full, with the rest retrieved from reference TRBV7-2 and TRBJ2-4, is GAGVSQSPSNKVTEKGKDVELRCDPISGHTALYWYRQSLGQGLEFLIYFQGNSAPDKSGLPSDRFSAERTGGSVSTLTIQRTQQEDSAVYLCASVIAGGGRNIQYFGAGTRLSVL.

CDR3 amino acids: CASGLDDRGLREKLFF. The CDR3 bases are TGTGCTAGTGGTTTGGACGACAGGGGGCTACGGGAAAAACTGTTTTTT. This sequence joins TRBV12-5 and TRBJ1-4; 10 bases line up with TRBD1. The trim removed 1 base at V and 8 bases at J, leaving 7 bases unmatched. The CDR3 is made up of 16 amino acids. Germline CDR1 and CDR2: LGHNT and FRNRAP. Supplemented by reference TRBV12-5 and TRBJ1-4, the full variable domain reads DARVTQTPRHKVTEMGQEVTMRCQPILGHNTVFWYRQTMMQGLELLAYFRNRAPLDDSGMPKDRFSAEMPDATLATLKIQPSEPRDSAVYFCASGLDDRGLREKLFFGSGTQLSVL.

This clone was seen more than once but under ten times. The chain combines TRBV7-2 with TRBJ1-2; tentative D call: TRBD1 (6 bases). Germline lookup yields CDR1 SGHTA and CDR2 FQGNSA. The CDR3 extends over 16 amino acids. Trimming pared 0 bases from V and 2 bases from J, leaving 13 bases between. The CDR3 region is CASSLATGGGNYGYTF. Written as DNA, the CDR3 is TGTGCCAGCAGCTTAGCGACGGGGGGGGGCAACTATGGCTACACCTTC.

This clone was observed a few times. DNA for the CDR3: TGTGCCAGCAGCTCCGGGACAATTAATTCACCCCTCCACTTT. It codes for CASSSGTINSPLHF. The J gene is TRBJ1-6, the V gene TRBV7-3, with D possibly TRBD1 on 6 matching bases. Germline V lookup: CDR1 SGHTA, CDR2 FQGTGA. The V and J ends lost 4 bases and 6 bases respectively, with 10 bases between them. There are 14 residues in the CDR3. The full variable domain, with the rest looked up from reference TRBV7-3 and TRBJ1-6, is GAGVSQTPSNKVTEKGKYVELRCDPISGHTALYWYRQSLGQGPEFLIYFQGTGAADDSGLPNDRFFAVRPEGSVSTLKIQRTERGDSAVYLCASSSGTINSPLHFGNGTRLTVT.

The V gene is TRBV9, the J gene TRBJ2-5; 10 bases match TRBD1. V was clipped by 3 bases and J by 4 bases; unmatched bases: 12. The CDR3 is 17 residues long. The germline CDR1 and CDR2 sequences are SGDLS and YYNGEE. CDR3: CASSARDRGLLGETQYF. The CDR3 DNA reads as TGTGCCAGCAGCGCGCGGGACAGGGGACTTCTGGGAGAGACCCAGTACTTC. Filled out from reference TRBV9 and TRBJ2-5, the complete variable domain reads DSGVTQTPKHLITATGQRVTLRCSPRSGDLSVYWYQQSLDQGLQFLIQYYNGEERAKGNILERFSAQQFPDLHSELNLSSLELGDSALYFCASSARDRGLLGETQYFGPGTRLLVL.

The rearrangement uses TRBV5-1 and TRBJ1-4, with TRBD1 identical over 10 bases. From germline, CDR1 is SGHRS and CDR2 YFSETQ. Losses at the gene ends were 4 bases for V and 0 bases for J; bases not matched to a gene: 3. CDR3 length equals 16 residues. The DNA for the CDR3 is TGCGCCAGCAGCCCTGGGACAGGGGCAACTAATGAAAAACTGTTTTTT. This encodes CASSPGTGATNEKLFF.

The CDR3: CASSSRQDSPLHF. The CDR3 bases are TGTGCCAGCAGCTCCCGACAGGATTCACCCCTCCACTTT. The rearrangement uses TRBV7-3 and TRBJ1-6; a possible D gene is TRBD1 (6 bases). The CDR3 is 13 residues long. V was pared by 4 bases and J by 8 bases, with 9 bases between. Germline loops: CDR1 SGHTA, CDR2 FQGTGA.

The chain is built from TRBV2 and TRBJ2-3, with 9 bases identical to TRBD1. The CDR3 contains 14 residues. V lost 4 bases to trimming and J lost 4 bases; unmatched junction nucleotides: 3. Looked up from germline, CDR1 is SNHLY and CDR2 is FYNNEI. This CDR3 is CASSVNRGPDTQYF. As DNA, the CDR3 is TGTGCCAGCAGTGTTAACAGGGGGCCAGATACGCAGTATTTT.

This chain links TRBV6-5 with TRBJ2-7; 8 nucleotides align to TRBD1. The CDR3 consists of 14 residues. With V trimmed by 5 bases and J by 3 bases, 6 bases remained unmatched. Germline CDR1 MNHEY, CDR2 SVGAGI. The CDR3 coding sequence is TGTGCCAGCAGTGGACTCGGACAGGGCTACGAGCAGTACTTC. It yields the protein CASSGLGQGYEQYF.

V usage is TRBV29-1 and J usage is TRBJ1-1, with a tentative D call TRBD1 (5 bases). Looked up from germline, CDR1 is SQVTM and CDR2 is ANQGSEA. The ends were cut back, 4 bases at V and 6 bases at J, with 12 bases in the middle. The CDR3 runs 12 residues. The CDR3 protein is CSVAEGRSEAFF. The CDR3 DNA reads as TGCAGCGTTGCGGAGGGGCGGTCTGAAGCTTTCTTT.

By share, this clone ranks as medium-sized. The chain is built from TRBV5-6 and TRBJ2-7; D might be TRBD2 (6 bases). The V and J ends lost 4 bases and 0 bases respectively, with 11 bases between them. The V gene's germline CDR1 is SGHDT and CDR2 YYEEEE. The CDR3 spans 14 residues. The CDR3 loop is CASSPDGSSYEQYF. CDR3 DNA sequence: TGTGCCAGCAGCCCTGACGGGAGCTCCTACGAGCAGTACTTC.

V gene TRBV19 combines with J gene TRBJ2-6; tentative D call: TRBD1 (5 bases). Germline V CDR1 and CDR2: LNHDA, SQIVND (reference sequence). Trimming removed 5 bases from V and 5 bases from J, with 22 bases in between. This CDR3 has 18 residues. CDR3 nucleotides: TGTGCCAGTAGTCTTCAAGTCGGGCAGGGTAACAGGGCCAACGTCCTGACTTTC. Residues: CASSLQVGQGNRANVLTF.

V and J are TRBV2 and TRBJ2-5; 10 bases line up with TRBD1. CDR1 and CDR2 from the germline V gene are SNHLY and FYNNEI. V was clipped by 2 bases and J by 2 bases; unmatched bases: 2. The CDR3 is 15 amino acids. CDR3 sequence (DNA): TGTGCCAGCAGTGAAAGGACAGGGGGTCAAGAGACCCAGTACTTC. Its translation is CASSERTGGQETQYF.

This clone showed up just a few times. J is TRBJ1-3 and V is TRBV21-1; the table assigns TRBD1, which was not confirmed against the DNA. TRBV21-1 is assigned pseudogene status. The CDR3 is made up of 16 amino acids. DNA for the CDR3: TGTGCCAGCAGCACCCGCGACAGGGGGCCTGGAAACACCATATATTTT. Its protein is CASSTRDRGPGNTIYF.

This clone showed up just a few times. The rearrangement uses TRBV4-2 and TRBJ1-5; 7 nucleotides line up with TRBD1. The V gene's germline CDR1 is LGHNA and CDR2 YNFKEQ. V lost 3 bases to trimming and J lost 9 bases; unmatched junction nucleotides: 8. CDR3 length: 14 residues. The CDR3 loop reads CASSQNRGASPQHF. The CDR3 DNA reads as TGTGCCAGCAGCCAGAACAGGGGCGCTTCGCCCCAGCATTTT.

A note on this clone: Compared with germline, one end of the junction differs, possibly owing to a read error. CDR3 amino acids: CASLTLDDKLFF. DNA of the CDR3: TGTGCCAGCTTGACATTGGATGACAAACTGTTTTTT. The chain carries TRBV6-1 and TRBJ1-4, with unresolved D. CDR3 size: 12 residues. The germline CDR1 and CDR2 sequences are MNHNS and SASEGT.